The sequence of this T cell receptor (beta chain) was determined in a study of Graves' ophthalmopathy and Graves' hyperthyroidism. Study results and caveats: In predicting ophthalmopathy progression, the model reached approximately 71% sensitivity and 72% to 85% specificity. Appearing in blood as well were most expanded thyroid clonotypes above 0.001 frequency.

Deletions cut 0 bases from V and 3 bases from J, with 3 bases between. Germline CDR1 is SGHNT and CDR2 is YENEEA. The CDR3 runs to 13 residues. Ineligible for inclusion were patients with other autoimmune diseases, uncontrolled infections, pregnancy or lactation. To note about this clonotype: The target antigen is unknown.

The study amplified TCR beta CDR3 regions using RNA transcripts. HTBI primers primed a first-round RT-PCR, and a second-round multiplex PCR followed. In TCRdb, the multiplex PCR reads were re-called with MiXCR into one record per CDR3 protein. The sample carries under 60,000 distinct CDR3 sequences, approximately 50% recorded once. V gene TRBV11-3 combines with J gene TRBJ1-5; D gene ambiguous. Input material: peripheral blood. This TCR derives from an adult woman with Graves' ophthalmopathy. The CDR3 loop is CASSLDHNQPQHF. As DNA, the CDR3 is TGTGCCAGCAGCTTAGATCACAATCAGCCCCAGCATTTT.